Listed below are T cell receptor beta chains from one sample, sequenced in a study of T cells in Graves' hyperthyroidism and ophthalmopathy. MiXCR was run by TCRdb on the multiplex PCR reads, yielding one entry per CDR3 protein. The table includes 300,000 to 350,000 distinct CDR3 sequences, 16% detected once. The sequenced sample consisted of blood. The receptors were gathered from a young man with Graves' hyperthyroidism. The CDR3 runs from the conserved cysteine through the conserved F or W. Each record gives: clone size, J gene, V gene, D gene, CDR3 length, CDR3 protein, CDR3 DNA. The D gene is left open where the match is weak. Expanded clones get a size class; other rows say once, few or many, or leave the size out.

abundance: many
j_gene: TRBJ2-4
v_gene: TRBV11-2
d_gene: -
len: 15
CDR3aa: CASSLEGARPDIQYF
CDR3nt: TGTGCCAGCAGCTTAGAGGGGGCCCGACCAGACATTCAGTACTTC

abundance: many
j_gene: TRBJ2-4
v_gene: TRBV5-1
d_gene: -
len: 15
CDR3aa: CASSPHAGTPDIQYF
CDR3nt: TGCGCCAGCAGCCCTCATGCGGGGACCCCGGACATTCAGTACTTC

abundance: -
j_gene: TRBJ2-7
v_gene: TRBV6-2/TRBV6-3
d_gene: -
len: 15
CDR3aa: CASSPVAGASYEQYF
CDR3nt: TGTGCCAGCAGCCCTGTGGCAGGGGCCTCCTACGAGCAGTACTTC

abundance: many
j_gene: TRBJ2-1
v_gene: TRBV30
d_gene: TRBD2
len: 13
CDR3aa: CAWSVGLANEQFF
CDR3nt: TGTGCCTGGAGTGTAGGACTAGCGAATGAGCAGTTCTTC

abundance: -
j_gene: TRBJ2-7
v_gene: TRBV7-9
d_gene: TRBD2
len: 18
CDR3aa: CASSPRTSGSLLTDEQYF
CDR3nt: TGTGCCAGCAGCCCCCGGACTAGCGGGAGCCTGTTAACGGACGAGCAGTACTTC

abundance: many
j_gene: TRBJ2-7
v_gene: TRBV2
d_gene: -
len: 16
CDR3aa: CASSEPTDRLGDEQYF
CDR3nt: TGTGCCAGCAGTGAACCCACAGACCGGCTAGGGGACGAGCAGTACTTC

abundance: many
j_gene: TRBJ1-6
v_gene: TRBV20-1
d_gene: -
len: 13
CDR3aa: CSARDPRSSPLHF
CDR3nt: TGCAGTGCTAGAGACCCCCGAAGTTCACCCCTCCACTTT

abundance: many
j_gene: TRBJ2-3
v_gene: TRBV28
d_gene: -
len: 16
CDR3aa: CASTQNGQPNTDTQYF
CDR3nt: TGTGCCAGCACCCAGAACGGGCAACCTAACACAGATACGCAGTATTTT

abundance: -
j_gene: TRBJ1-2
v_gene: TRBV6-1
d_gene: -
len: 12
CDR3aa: CASSESGRGYTF
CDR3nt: TGTGCCAGCAGTGAATCAGGGCGCGGCTACACCTTC

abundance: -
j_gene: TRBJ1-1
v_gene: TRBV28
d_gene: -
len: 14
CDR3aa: CAISLQAGAAEAFF
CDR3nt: TGTGCCATCAGTTTACAGGCAGGGGCTGCTGAAGCTTTCTTT

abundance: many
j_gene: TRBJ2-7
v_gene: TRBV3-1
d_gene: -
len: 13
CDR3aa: CASSGGTVGEQYF
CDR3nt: TGTGCCAGCAGCGGAGGGACGGTCGGCGAGCAGTACTTC

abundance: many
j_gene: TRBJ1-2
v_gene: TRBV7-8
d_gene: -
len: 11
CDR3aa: CASSPGFGYTF
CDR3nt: TGTGCCAGCAGCCCTGGGTTTGGCTACACCTTC

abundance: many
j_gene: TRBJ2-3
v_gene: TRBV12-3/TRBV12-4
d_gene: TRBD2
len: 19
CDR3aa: CASSLALGLAGGFTDTQYF
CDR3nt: TGTGCCAGCAGTTTAGCGCTGGGACTAGCGGGAGGATTCACAGATACGCAGTATTTT

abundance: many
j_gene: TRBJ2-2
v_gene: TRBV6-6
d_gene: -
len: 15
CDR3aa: CASSYSDSNTGELFF
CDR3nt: TGTGCCAGCAGTTACTCCGACAGTAACACCGGGGAGCTGTTTTTT

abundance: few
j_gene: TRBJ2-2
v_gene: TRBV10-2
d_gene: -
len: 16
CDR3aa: CASSVRGQFVTGELFF
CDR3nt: TGCGCCAGCAGTGTGCGGGGGCAATTTGTCACCGGGGAGCTGTTTTTT

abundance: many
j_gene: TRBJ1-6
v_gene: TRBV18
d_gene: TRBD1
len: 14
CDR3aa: CASSRTGVDSPLHF
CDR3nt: TGTGCCAGCTCACGGACAGGGGTAGATTCACCCCTCCACTTT

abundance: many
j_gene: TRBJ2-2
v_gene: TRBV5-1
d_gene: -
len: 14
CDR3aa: CASMMGTGAGELFF
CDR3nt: TGCGCCAGCATGATGGGGACGGGGGCCGGGGAGCTGTTTTTT

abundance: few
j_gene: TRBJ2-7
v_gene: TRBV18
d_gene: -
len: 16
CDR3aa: CASSQDTGVRTYEQYF
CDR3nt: TGTGCCAGCTCCCAAGACACGGGAGTTAGGACCTACGAGCAGTACTTC

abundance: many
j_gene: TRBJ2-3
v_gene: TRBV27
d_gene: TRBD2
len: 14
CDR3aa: CASNGRDRTDTQYF
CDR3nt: TGTGCCAGCAATGGGAGGGACCGCACAGATACGCAGTATTTT

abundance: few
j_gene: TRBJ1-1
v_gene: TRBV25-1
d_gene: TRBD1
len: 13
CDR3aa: CASRRTGLTEAFF
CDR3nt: TGTGCCAGCAGAAGGACAGGGTTAACTGAAGCTTTCTTT

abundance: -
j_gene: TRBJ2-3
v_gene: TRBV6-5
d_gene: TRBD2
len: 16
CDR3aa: CASSYQGGDLTDTQYF
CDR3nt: TGTGCCAGCAGTTACCAGGGAGGGGACCTCACAGATACGCAGTATTTT

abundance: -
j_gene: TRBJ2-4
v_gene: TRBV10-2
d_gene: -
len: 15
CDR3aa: CASSESGSGLDIQYF
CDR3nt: TGCGCCAGCAGTGAGTCCGGGTCAGGCTTAGACATTCAGTACTTC

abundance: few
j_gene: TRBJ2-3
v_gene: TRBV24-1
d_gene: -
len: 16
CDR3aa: CATSDLGAAPDDTQYF
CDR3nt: TGTGCCACCAGTGATCTGGGGGCAGCACCAGATGATACGCAGTATTTT

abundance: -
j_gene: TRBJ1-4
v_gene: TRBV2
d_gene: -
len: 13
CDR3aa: CATVLMVGEKLFF
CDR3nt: TGTGCCACGGTCTTGATGGTGGGTGAAAAACTGTTTTTT

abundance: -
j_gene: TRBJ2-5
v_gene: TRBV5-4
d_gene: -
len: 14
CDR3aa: CASSPGVVGETQYF
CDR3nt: TGTGCCAGCAGCCCCGGTGTAGTTGGAGAGACCCAGTACTTC

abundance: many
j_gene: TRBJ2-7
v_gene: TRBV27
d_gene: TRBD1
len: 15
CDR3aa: CASSSNLGTVYEQYF
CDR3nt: TGTGCCAGCAGTTCAAACCTCGGGACAGTCTACGAGCAGTACTTC

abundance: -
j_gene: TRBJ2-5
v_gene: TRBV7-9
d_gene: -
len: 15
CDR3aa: CASSLFGRVQETQYF
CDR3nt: TGTGCCAGCAGCTTATTTGGACGGGTCCAAGAGACCCAGTACTTC

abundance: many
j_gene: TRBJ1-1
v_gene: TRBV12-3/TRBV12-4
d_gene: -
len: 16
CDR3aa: CASSSPNKAGNTEAFF
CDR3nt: TGTGCCAGCAGTTCCCCAAATAAGGCGGGTAACACTGAAGCTTTCTTT

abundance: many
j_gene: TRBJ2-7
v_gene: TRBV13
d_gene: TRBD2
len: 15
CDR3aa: CASSLLGTTWGEQYF
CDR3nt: TGTGCCAGCAGCTTACTAGGGACTACGTGGGGGGAGCAGTACTTC

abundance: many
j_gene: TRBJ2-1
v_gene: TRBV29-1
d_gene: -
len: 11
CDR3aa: CSVGLYNEQFF
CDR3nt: TGCAGCGTTGGACTATACAATGAGCAGTTCTTC

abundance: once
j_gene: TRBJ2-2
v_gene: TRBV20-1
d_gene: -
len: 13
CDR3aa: CSADRPNTGGLFF
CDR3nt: TGCAGTGCCGATCGACCAAACACCGGGGGGCTGTTTTTT

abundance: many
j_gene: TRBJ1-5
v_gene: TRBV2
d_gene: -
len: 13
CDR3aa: CASIQELNQPQHF
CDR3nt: TGTGCCAGCATACAAGAGCTAAATCAGCCCCAGCATTTT

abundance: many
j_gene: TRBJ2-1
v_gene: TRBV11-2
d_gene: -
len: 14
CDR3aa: CASSFDGQYNEQFF
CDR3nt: TGTGCCAGCAGCTTTGACGGACAATACAATGAGCAGTTCTTC

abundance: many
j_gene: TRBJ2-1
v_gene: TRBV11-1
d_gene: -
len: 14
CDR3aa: CASSPMGTYNEQFF
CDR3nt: TGTGCCAGCAGCCCCATGGGCACCTACAATGAGCAGTTCTTC

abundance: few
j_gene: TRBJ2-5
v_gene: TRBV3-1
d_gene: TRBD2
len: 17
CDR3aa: CASSQGWTGGPTETQYF
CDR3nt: TGTGCCAGCAGCCAAGGGTGGACGGGAGGGCCCACGGAGACCCAGTACTTC